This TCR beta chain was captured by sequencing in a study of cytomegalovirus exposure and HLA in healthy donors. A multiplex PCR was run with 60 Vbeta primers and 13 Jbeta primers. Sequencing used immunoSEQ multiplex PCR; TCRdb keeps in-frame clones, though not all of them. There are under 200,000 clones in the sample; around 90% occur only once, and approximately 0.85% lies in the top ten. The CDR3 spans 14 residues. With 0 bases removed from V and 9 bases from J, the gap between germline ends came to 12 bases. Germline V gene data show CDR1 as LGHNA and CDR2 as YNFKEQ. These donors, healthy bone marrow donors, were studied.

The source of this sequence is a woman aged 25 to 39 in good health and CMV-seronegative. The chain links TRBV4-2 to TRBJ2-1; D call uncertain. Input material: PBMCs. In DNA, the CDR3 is TGTGCCAGCAGCCAAGATAAGAGTCTAAGTGAGCAGTTCTTC. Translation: CASSQDKSLSEQFF.